One and the same sample provided the 22 T cell receptor beta chains below, sequenced in a study of T cells in Graves' hyperthyroidism and ophthalmopathy. There were TCR beta CDR3 regions amplified from RNA transcripts. Carried out on the TCR CDR3, a first-round RT-PCR used the HTBI primer set. TCRdb ran MiXCR on the multiplex PCR reads and lists one entry per CDR3 protein. The table includes 93,000 or so distinct CDR3 sequences, about half detected once. The sample consisted of blood. The receptor source for this set is a man aged 35-49 years with Graves' hyperthyroidism.

This clonotype was seen at least ten times. V usage is TRBV20-1 and J usage is TRBJ2-1, with 8 bases identical to TRBD2. CDR3 length: 15 residues. The germline CDR1 and CDR2 sequences are DFQATT and SNEGSKA (reference sequence). Trimming removed 6 bases from V and 7 bases from J; junction bases left unmatched: 14. Here the CDR3 reads CSAERATGGANEQFF. The CDR3 bases are TGCAGTGCCGAGCGGGCCACGGGAGGGGCAAATGAGCAGTTCTTC.

This clonotype has more than one count but fewer than ten. The junction shows a germline mismatch at one end, possibly a read error. The V call is TRBV7-2, the J call TRBJ1-4; no clear D gene. The CDR3 covers 15 residues. Germline CDR1 and CDR2: SGHTA and FQGNSA. CDR3 in DNA: TGTGCCAGCAGTTTAGCTAGATCAACTAATGAAAAACTGTTTTTT. This codes for CASSLARSTNEKLFF. Together with reference TRBV7-2 and TRBJ1-4, the CDR3 gives the full variable domain: GAGVSQSPSNKVTEKGKDVELRCDPISGHTALYWYRQSLGQGLEFLIYFQGNSAPDKSGLPSDRFSAERTGGSVSTLTIQRTQQEDSAVYLCASSLARSTNEKLFFGSGTQLSVL.

The chain recombines TRBV5-1 with TRBJ2-4; a weak D match, TRBD2 (5 bases). The germline V and J ends were trimmed by 5 bases and 0 bases, with 9 bases remaining between them. This CDR3 has 14 amino acids. Per germline, CDR1 SGHRS and CDR2 YFSETQ. The CDR3 region has the DNA TGCGCCAGCAGGGACGGGGTAGCCAAAAACATTCAGTACTTC. It translates to CASRDGVAKNIQYF.

This clonotype was counted ten times or more. V and J are TRBV20-1 and TRBJ1-1; 10 positions agree with TRBD1. The V and J ends lost 0 bases and 3 bases, in that order; junction bases with no gene match: 7. Germline V CDR1 and CDR2: DFQATT, SNEGSKA (reference sequence). This CDR3 comprises 16 residues. The CDR3 DNA reads TGCAGTGCTAGAGATATGGGGACAGGGGCCGACACTGAAGCTTTCTTT. The encoded protein is CSARDMGTGADTEAFF.

Turning to this clonotype: The conserved closing phenylalanine or tryptophan is absent in this CDR3, likely reflecting a read error. V gene TRBV5-6 combines with J gene TRBJ1-1; 7 nucleotides match TRBD1. This CDR3 spans 15 amino acids. CDR1 and CDR2 (germline): SGHDT, YYEEEE. V dropped 2 bases and J dropped 3; count of bases not matched to a gene: 7. For the CDR3, the DNA is TGTGCCAGCAGCTTCAACCCAGGGGGATACACTGAAGCTTTCTGT. It is translated as CASSFNPGGYTEAFC.

The chain links TRBV29-1 to TRBJ2-3; D tentatively reads TRBD1 or TRBD2 (5 bases each). CDR3 length: 14 residues. The V end lost 7 bases, the J end lost 2 bases, and 16 bases lay between the germline ends. Germline loops: CDR1 SQVTM, CDR2 ANQGSEA. DNA of the CDR3: TGCAGCGCGTTGGGGGTCCAGAACACAGATACGCAGTATTTT. This gives the protein CSALGVQNTDTQYF.

This clonotype has ten or more counts. V gene TRBV7-6 combines with J gene TRBJ2-5; D might be TRBD1 (6 bases). Looked up from germline, CDR1 is SGHVS and CDR2 is FNYEAQ. V lost 5 bases, J lost 2 bases, and 12 bases lay in between. The CDR3 runs 14 residues. This CDR3 reads CASSPRTEQETQYF. The CDR3 coding sequence is TGTGCCAGCAGCCCTAGGACAGAACAAGAGACCCAGTACTTC.

On this clonotype itself: This may stem from a read error, because a much larger clone lies one nucleotide away. J is TRBJ2-1 and V is TRBV7-6; no clear D gene. This CDR3 comprises 12 residues. Looked up from germline, CDR1 is SGHVS and CDR2 is FNYEAQ. The CDR3 nucleotides are TGTACCAGCAGCCAAGATCCCAATGAGCAGTTCTTC. It specifies CTSSQDPNEQFF.

This clonotype was counted a single time. An end of the junction does not agree with germline; a read error may underlie this. The J gene is TRBJ1-4, the V gene TRBV13, with D uncertain. Germline loops: CDR1 PRHDT, CDR2 FYEKMQ (reference sequence). The CDR3 contains 15 residues. The CDR3 bases are TGTGCCAGCAGCCTAGGGTGGAACACTAATGAAAAACTGTTTTTT. It yields the protein CASSLGWNTNEKLFF.

The chain recombines TRBV2 with TRBJ2-7, with 8 bases fitting TRBD1. The V segment lost 2 bases and the J segment 3 bases; nucleotides outside the gene matches: 24. CDR1 is SNHLY, CDR2 FYNNEI, per germline. This CDR3 region has 21 residues. For the CDR3, the DNA is TGTGCCAGCAGTGAAAGCCTGGCCCAGCCAGCCTCGAGAGGACAGGGCTACGAGCAGTACTTC. It is translated as CASSESLAQPASRGQGYEQYF.

The chain is built from TRBV6-2 or TRBV6-3 and TRBJ2-1; possible D gene TRBD2, 5 bases. CDR1 is MNHEY, CDR2 SVGEGT, per germline. V was pared by 0 bases and J by 4 bases, with 13 bases between. The length of the CDR3 is 16 residues. This chain's CDR3 is CASSYSWSGRYNEQFF. DNA for the CDR3: TGTGCCAGCAGTTACTCGTGGAGCGGCCGTTACAATGAGCAGTTCTTC.

The chain couples TRBV7-9 to TRBJ1-1; a weak D match, TRBD1 (5 bases). The CDR3 is made up of 15 amino acids. Germline-derived CDR1 and CDR2 are SEHNR and FQNEAQ (reference sequence). Trimming took 5 bases from V and 1 from J, leaving 14 bases between them. CDR3 residues: CASSPGLAENTEAFF. Written as DNA, the CDR3 is TGTGCCAGCAGCCCGGGACTAGCGGAGAACACTGAAGCTTTCTTT.

There are many counts of this clonotype. The rearrangement links TRBV6-5 to TRBJ2-2; the D gene is possibly TRBD1 (5 bases). V was pared by 6 bases and J by 2 bases, with 13 bases between. CDR1 is MNHEY and CDR2 is SVGAGI in the germline V gene. The CDR3 loop spans 15 amino acids. CDR3: CASSRQSVNTGELFF. Here the CDR3 DNA reads TGTGCCAGCAGCCGACAGAGCGTAAACACCGGGGAGCTGTTTTTT.

The V and J genes are TRBV7-8 and TRBJ2-1; 8 bases map to TRBD1. This CDR3 spans 16 amino acids. CDR1 and CDR2 from the germline V gene are SGHVS and FQNEAQ. Losses at the gene ends were 6 bases for V and 1 base for J; bases not matched to a gene: 8. DNA for the CDR3: TGTGCCAGCAGTTCGGGGACAGGTACTTCCTACAATGAGCAGTTCTTC. It encodes CASSSGTGTSYNEQFF.

This rearrangement joins TRBV15 to TRBJ2-1; D is undetermined. Trimming shortened V by 4 bases and J by 0 bases, and 13 bases separated the two germline ends. This CDR3 has 16 amino acids. Germline loops: CDR1 LNHNV, CDR2 YYDKDF (reference sequence). The CDR3 DNA reads as TGTGCCACCAGCAACAGTTCAGGCGTCTCCTACAATGAGCAGTTCTTC. This codes for CATSNSSGVSYNEQFF.

The V call is TRBV20-1, the J call TRBJ2-2; D uncertain. Germline V lookup: CDR1 DFQATT, CDR2 SNEGSKA (reference sequence). The CDR3 runs 10 residues. The V end was cut by 5 bases, the J end by 7 bases, with 5 bases between. The CDR3 region is CSARIGELFF. In nucleotides, the CDR3 is TGCAGTGCTCGCATCGGGGAGCTGTTTTTT.

The gene calls are TRBV7-9 and TRBJ2-2; D remains unclear. This CDR3 has 12 residues. CDR1 is SEHNR and CDR2 is FQNEAQ in the germline V gene (reference sequence). V lost 3 bases and J 9 bases, leaving 8 bases between the germline ends. This CDR3 is CASSFAQRELFF. The CDR3 DNA sequence: TGTGCCAGCAGCTTCGCACAGCGGGAGCTGTTTTTT.

This clonotype was recorded many times. This chain joins TRBV29-1 and TRBJ1-3; 10 bases match TRBD1. Losses at the gene ends were 6 bases for V and 7 bases for J; bases not matched to a gene: 9. This CDR3 has 14 amino acids. Per germline, CDR1 SQVTM and CDR2 ANQGSEA. The CDR3 nucleotides are TGCAGCGTCGTGACTGGGACAGGGGATAACACCATATATTTT. This translates into CSVVTGTGDNTIYF.

This clonotype came up many times. The chain couples TRBV12-3 or TRBV12-4 to TRBJ2-5, with D possibly called TRBD1 or TRBD2 (6 bases each). V dropped 6 bases and J dropped 4 bases, with 15 bases sitting between them. The CDR3 spans 14 residues. The CDR3 DNA follows: TGTGCCAGCAGCCGGGGGCTCCTAGGAGAGACCCAGTACTTC. Translation: CASSRGLLGETQYF.

This clonotype showed up many times. The chain links TRBV7-8 to TRBJ2-2; D is possibly TRBD2 (5 bases). The V and J ends lost 8 bases and 6 bases respectively, with 16 bases between them. This CDR3 has 14 amino acids. CDR1 is SGHVS, CDR2 FQNEAQ, per germline. CDR3 loop: CASHPLDRAGELFF. CDR3 nucleotide sequence: TGTGCCAGCCACCCACTAGATCGCGCCGGGGAGCTGTTTTTT. Based on the CDR3 plus reference TRBV7-8 and TRBJ2-2, the full variable domain is GAGVSQSPRYKVAKRGQDVALRCDPISGHVSLFWYQQALGQGPEFLTYFQNEAQLDKSGLPSDRFFAERPEGSVSTLKIQRTQQEDSAVYLCASHPLDRAGELFFGEGSRLTVL.

This chain joins TRBV29-1 and TRBJ2-3; TRBD2 might be the D (5 bases). The CDR3 loop spans 11 amino acids. Deletions cut 8 bases from V and 8 bases from J, with 14 bases between. The germline CDR1 and CDR2 sequences are SQVTM and ANQGSEA. The CDR3 loop reads CSFGPGVTQYF. The CDR3 DNA follows: TGCAGCTTCGGACCCGGGGTTACGCAGTATTTT.

There are many counts of this clonotype. The J gene is TRBJ2-5, the V gene TRBV5-1, with D perhaps matching TRBD2 (6 bases). V dropped 3 bases and J dropped 3 bases, with 15 bases sitting between them. The CDR3 loop spans 15 amino acids. Germline-derived CDR1 and CDR2 are SGHRS and YFSETQ. CDR3 coding DNA: TGCGCCAGCAGCTGGTCCGGGACGGGAGAAGAGACCCAGTACTTC. Amino acids: CASSWSGTGEETQYF.